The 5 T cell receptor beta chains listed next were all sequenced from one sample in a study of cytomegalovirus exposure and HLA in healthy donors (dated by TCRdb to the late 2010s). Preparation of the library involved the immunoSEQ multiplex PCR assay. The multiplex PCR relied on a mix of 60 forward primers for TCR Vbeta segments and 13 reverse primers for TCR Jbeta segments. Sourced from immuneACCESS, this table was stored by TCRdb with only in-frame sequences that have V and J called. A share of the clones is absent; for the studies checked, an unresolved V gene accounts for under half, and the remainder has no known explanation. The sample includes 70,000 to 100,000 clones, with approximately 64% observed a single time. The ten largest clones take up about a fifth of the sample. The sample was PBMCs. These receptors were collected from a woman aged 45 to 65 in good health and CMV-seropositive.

The CDR3 loop reads CASSYSEGTQYF. CDR3 DNA: TGTGCCAGCAGTTACTCCGAGGGTACCCAGTACTTC. This chain links TRBV6-5 with TRBJ2-5, with D perhaps matching TRBD2 (5 bases). With 0 bases removed from V and 8 bases from J, the gap between germline ends came to 7 bases. Looked up from germline, CDR1 is MNHEY and CDR2 is SVGAGI. CDR3 size: 12 residues.

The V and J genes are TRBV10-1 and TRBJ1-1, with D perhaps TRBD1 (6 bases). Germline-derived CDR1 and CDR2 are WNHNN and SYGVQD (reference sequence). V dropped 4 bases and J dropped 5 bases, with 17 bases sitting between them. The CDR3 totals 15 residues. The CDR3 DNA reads TGCGCCAGCAGTGGTTCCTCAGGGAGGGGGACTGAAGCTTTCTTT. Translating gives CASSGSSGRGTEAFF.

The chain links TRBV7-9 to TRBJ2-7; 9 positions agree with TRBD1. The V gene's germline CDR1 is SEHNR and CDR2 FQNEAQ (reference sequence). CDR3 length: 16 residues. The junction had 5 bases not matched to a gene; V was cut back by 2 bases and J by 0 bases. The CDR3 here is CASSLNVGQGSYEQYF. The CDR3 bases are TGTGCCAGCAGCTTAAACGTGGGACAGGGCTCCTACGAGCAGTACTTC. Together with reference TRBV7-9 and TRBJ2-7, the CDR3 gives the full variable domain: DTGVSQNPRHKITKRGQNVTFRCDPISEHNRLYWYRQTLGQGPEFLTYFQNEAQLEKSRLLSDRFSAERPKGSFSTLEIQRTEQGDSAMYLCASSLNVGQGSYEQYFGPGTRLTVT.

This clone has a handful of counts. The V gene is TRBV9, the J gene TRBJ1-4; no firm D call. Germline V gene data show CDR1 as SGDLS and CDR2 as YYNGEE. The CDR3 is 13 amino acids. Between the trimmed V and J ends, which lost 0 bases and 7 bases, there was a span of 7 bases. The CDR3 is CASSVEGSEKLFF. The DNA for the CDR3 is TGTGCCAGCAGCGTAGAAGGGAGTGAAAAACTGTTTTTT.

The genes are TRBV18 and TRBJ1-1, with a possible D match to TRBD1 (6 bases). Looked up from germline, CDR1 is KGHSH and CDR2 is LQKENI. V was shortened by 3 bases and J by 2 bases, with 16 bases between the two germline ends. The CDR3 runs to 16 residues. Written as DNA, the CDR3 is TGTGCCAGCTCACCCCGGACAGCTCCTTCCAACACTGAAGCTTTCTTT. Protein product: CASSPRTAPSNTEAFF. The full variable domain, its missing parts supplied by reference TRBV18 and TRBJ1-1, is NAGVMQNPRHLVRRRGQEARLRCSPMKGHSHVYWYRQLPEEGLKFMVYLQKENIIDESGMPKERFSAEFPKEGPSILRIQQVVRGDSAAYFCASSPRTAPSNTEAFFGQGTRLTVV.